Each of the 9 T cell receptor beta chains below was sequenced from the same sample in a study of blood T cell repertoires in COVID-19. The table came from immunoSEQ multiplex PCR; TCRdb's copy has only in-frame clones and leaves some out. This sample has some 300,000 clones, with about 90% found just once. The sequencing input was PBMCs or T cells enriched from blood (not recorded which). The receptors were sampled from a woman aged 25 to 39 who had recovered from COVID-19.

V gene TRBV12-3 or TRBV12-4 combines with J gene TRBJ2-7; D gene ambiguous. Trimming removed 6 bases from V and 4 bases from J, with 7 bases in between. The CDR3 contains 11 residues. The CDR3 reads CASRASYEQYF. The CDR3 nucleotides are TGTGCCAGCAGGGCCTCTTACGAGCAGTACTTC.

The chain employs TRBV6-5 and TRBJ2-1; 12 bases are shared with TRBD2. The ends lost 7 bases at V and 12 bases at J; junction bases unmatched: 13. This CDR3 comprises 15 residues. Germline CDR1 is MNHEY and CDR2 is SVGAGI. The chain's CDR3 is CASTKTGTSGLAQFF. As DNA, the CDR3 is TGTGCCAGCACCAAAACCGGGACTAGCGGGTTGGCGCAGTTCTTC.

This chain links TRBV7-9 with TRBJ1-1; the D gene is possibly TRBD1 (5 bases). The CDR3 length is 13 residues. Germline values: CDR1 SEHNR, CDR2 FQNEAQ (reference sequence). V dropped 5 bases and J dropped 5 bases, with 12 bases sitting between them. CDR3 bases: TGTGCCAGCAGCGCGCGACAGTGGACTGAAGCTTTCTTT. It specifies CASSARQWTEAFF.

CDR3 sequence: CASSPPRETDTQYF. The CDR3 bases are TGTGCCAGCAGTCCACCCCGGGAGACAGATACGCAGTATTTT. The chain combines TRBV6-2 or TRBV6-3 with TRBJ2-3, with D perhaps TRBD2 (6 bases). The germline CDR1 and CDR2 sequences are MNHEY and SVGEGT. The CDR3 consists of 14 residues. Between the trimmed V and J ends, which lost 5 bases and 3 bases, there was a span of 12 bases.

CDR3 loop: CASRLEGVSDTQYF. In nucleotides, the CDR3 is TGTGCCAGCCGACTAGAGGGTGTATCAGATACGCAGTATTTT. V and J are TRBV6-5 and TRBJ2-3, with D perhaps TRBD2 (6 bases). Looked up from germline, CDR1 is MNHEY and CDR2 is SVGAGI. The germline V and J ends were trimmed by 8 bases and 4 bases, with 16 bases remaining between them. This CDR3 region has 14 residues.

The CDR3 DNA is TGTGCCAGCAAGGTTCAGGGGGCCTACGAGCAGTACTTC. It codes for CASKVQGAYEQYF. The chain uses TRBV28 and TRBJ2-7; 7 nucleotides agree with TRBD1. This CDR3 contains 13 residues. Germline V gene data show CDR1 as MDHEN and CDR2 as SYDVKM. Unmatched junction bases numbered 5, after V lost 7 bases and J lost 2 bases.

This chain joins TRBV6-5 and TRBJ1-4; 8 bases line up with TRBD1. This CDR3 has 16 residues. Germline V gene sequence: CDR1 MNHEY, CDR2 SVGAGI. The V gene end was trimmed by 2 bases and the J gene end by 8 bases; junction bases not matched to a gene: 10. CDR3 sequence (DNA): TGTGCCAGCAGTTACAATATTTGGACAGGGAAGGAAAAACTGTTTTTT. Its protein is CASSYNIWTGKEKLFF.

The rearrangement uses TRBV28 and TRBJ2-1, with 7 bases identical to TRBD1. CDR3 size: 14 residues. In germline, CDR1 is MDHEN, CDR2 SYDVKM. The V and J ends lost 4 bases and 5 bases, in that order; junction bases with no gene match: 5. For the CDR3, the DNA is TGTGCCAGCAGTTCAACAGGGGCCGACAATGAGCAGTTCTTC. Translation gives CASSSTGADNEQFF.

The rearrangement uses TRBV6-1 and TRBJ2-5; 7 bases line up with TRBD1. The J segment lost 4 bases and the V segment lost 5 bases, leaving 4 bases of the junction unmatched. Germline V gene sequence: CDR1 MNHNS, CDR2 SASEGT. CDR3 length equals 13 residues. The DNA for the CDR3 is TGTGCCAGCAGTCACAGGGGTAGAGAGACCCAGTACTTC. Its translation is CASSHRGRETQYF.